Below, one TCR beta chain is given with its context. Trimming removed 1 base at V and 0 bases at J, with 7 bases between. The CDR3 covers 15 residues. Germline lookup yields CDR1 SGHNT and CDR2 YYREEE (reference sequence). The entry originates in a study of cytomegalovirus exposure and HLA in healthy donors. The PCR had 60 Vbeta and 13 Jbeta primers. TCRdb keeps only in-frame clones here, not all; method: immunoSEQ multiplex PCR. Among approximately 220,000 clones, over 75% were seen once, and the ten largest hold 0.2% to 0.25%. This clonotype was obtained from a girl aged 2 to 9 in good health and CMV-seronegative. The chain links TRBV5-4 to TRBJ1-4; D ambiguous. Sample: PBMCs. The CDR3, as DNA: TGTGCCAGCAGCTTGTTAGGAGCAACTAATGAAAAACTGTTTTTT. It encodes CASSLLGATNEKLFF.